The 10 T cell receptor beta chains reported below all come from one sample, sequenced in a study of Graves' ophthalmopathy and Graves' hyperthyroidism. Amplification targeted the TCR beta CDR3 regions, with RNA transcripts as the source material. The first-round RT-PCR employed HTBI primers together with the Qiagen OneStep RT-PCR kit. A multiplex PCR was then performed as the second round. One entry per CDR3 protein, called by TCRdb with MiXCR from the multiplex PCR reads. The sample holds 400,000 or so distinct CDR3 sequences, roughly 14% seen once. The specimen was peripheral blood. The receptor set was obtained from a woman younger than 35 with stable Graves' hyperthyroidism.

There are a few counts of this clonotype. The chain links TRBV24-1 to TRBJ2-7; D is unresolved. Germline V gene sequence: CDR1 KGHDR, CDR2 SFDVKD. This CDR3 spans 13 amino acids. Trimming removed 3 bases at V and 6 bases at J, with 11 bases between. CDR3 DNA: TGTGCCACCAGTGATGCAGATTACTCCGAGCAGTACTTC. The encoded protein is CATSDADYSEQYF.

This clonotype has a count of ten or more. The rearrangement uses TRBV5-5 and TRBJ1-5; no clear D gene. The CDR3 consists of 15 residues. Germline-derived CDR1 and CDR2 are SGHKS and YYEKEE (reference sequence). The V end was cut by 5 bases, the J end by 3 bases, with 15 bases between. The CDR3, as DNA: TGTGCCAGCAGGGGCGGCGGCGGGGACAATCAGCCCCAGCATTTT. The encoded protein is CASRGGGGDNQPQHF.

This clonotype was counted many times. CDR3 sequence: CASSAGGRGNQPQHF. CDR3 nucleotides: TGTGCCAGCAGCGCAGGAGGAAGGGGCAATCAGCCCCAGCATTTT. The chain links TRBV6-2 or TRBV6-3 to TRBJ1-5, with D unclear. There are 15 residues in the CDR3. Germline CDR1 and CDR2: MNHEY and SVGEGT. V was trimmed by 6 bases and J by 2 bases, leaving 14 bases between them.

This clonotype was picked up many times. V and J are TRBV29-1 and TRBJ2-4; 12 nucleotides agree with TRBD1. The CDR3 extends over 17 amino acids. Germline CDR1 reads SQVTM; CDR2 reads ANQGSEA. The V gene end was trimmed by 4 bases and the J gene end by 0 bases; junction bases not matched to a gene: 7. The CDR3 sequence: CSVVGTGGRLAKNIQYF. The CDR3 bases are TGCAGCGTTGTCGGGACAGGGGGCCGTCTAGCCAAAAACATTCAGTACTTC.

At least ten counts were recorded for this clonotype. V gene TRBV29-1 combines with J gene TRBJ2-7, with D maybe TRBD1 (6 bases). Germline V gene lookup returns CDR1 SQVTM and CDR2 ANQGSEA. The CDR3 is 13 amino acids. Between the trimmed V and J ends, which lost 4 bases and 2 bases, there was a span of 12 bases. This CDR3 reads CSVAPGVAYEQYF. The CDR3 DNA sequence: TGCAGCGTTGCTCCAGGGGTGGCCTACGAGCAGTACTTC.

This clonotype was detected a few times. The chain employs TRBV11-1 and TRBJ2-7, with 7 bases lining up with TRBD1. Germline CDR1 SGHAT, CDR2 FQDESV (reference sequence). CDR3 length: 16 residues. Germline trimming cut 4 bases from V and 5 bases from J; bases unmatched to any gene: 14. The CDR3, as DNA: TGTGCCAGCAGCTCCCCGACGACAGGGAACTACGACGAGCAGTACTTC. Translating it yields CASSSPTTGNYDEQYF.

This chain joins TRBV7-9 and TRBJ2-5; the D gene is possibly TRBD2 (5 bases). Germline-derived CDR1 and CDR2 are SEHNR and FQNEAQ (reference sequence). The V end was cut by 5 bases, the J end by 10 bases, with 20 bases between. The CDR3 is 14 amino acids. CDR3 loop: CASSARGDQEFQYF. CDR3 sequence (DNA): TGTGCCAGCAGCGCTCGGGGAGACCAAGAGTTCCAGTACTTC.

The chain carries TRBV29-1 and TRBJ1-2; D perhaps matches TRBD1 (5 bases). The V gene's germline CDR1 is SQVTM and CDR2 ANQGSEA. V was pared by 7 bases and J by 8 bases, with 20 bases between. CDR3 length: 13 amino acids. DNA of the CDR3: TGCAGCGCGCGAAGTTTCCGGGACCAAGGCTACACCTTC. As protein: CSARSFRDQGYTF.

This clonotype was observed at least ten times. The genes are TRBV20-1 and TRBJ2-7; D uncertain. Germline V gene sequence: CDR1 DFQATT, CDR2 SNEGSKA (reference sequence). This CDR3 spans 13 amino acids. Trimming removed 1 base from V and 5 bases from J, with 12 bases in between. The CDR3 loop reads CSARARRDHEQYF. The CDR3 nucleotides read TGCAGTGCTAGAGCGAGGAGAGATCACGAGCAGTACTTC.

The CDR3 region is CASILLPSGGPYEQYF. The CDR3 nucleotides are TGTGCCAGCATTCTCCTCCCCTCGGGGGGGCCCTACGAGCAGTACTTC. V is TRBV7-8 and J is TRBJ2-7, with TRBD2 matching over 8 bases. The CDR3 consists of 16 residues. Germline CDR1 reads SGHVS; CDR2 reads FQNEAQ. Trimming at V came to 7 bases and at J to 2 bases, leaving 13 bases not matched to a gene.